The rows below give T cell receptor beta chains drawn from one sample of a study of early T cells in non-severe SARS-CoV-2 infection. In TCRdb, the 5' RACE reads were re-called with MiXCR into one record per CDR3 protein. The table includes about 59,000 distinct CDR3 sequences, 13% detected once. The sequencing used whole blood, collected at baseline. These receptors were obtained from an adult who was a healthcare worker with PCR-confirmed SARS-CoV-2 infection or an uninfected control (not recorded which). The CDR3 runs from the conserved cysteine through the conserved F or W. Fields, in order: V gene, J gene, clone size, D gene, CDR3 DNA, CDR3 protein. A D gene is named only where the DNA matches it firmly. For some rows the clone size is stated as once, few or many, or as a class when expanded; others skip it.

>TRBV6-6|TRBJ1-2|-|-
TGTGCCGGGACCCAGGAGAGAAAAGCTGGCTACACCTTC
CAGTQERKAGYTF
>TRBV4-1|TRBJ2-7|few|-
TGCGCCAGCAGCCAAGATTTACATATCGAGCAGTACTTC
CASSQDLHIEQYF
>TRBV5-6|TRBJ2-7|-|-
TGTGCCAGCAGCTCTCCCCCGACAGGCCCCCAGTACTTC
CASSSPPTGPQYF
>TRBV27|TRBJ2-7|-|-
TGTGCCAGCAGTTTATTTCAGGGAGGAGGCTACGAGCAGTACTTC
CASSLFQGGGYEQYF
>TRBV7-2|TRBJ2-3|-|TRBD1
TGTGCCAGCAGCTTAAGGGACAGGGAGATAGATACGCAGTATTTT
CASSLRDREIDTQYF
>TRBV9|TRBJ2-1|-|-
TGTGCCAGCAGCGTAGGGGCGGGGCACCCAGGGTACACTGAGCAGTTCTTC
CASSVGAGHPGYTEQFF
>TRBV7-9|TRBJ1-6|few|-
TGTGCCAGCAGCTTTCATTCACCCCTCCACTTT
CASSFHSPLHF
>TRBV3-1|TRBJ2-4|few|-
TGTGCCAGCAGCCCAGACAAAAACATTCAGTACTTC
CASSPDKNIQYF
>TRBV4-1|TRBJ1-4|many|TRBD1
TGCGCCAGCAGCCCAACGGACAGGGGGCTCGGTAATGAAAAACTGTTTTTT
CASSPTDRGLGNEKLFF
>TRBV27|TRBJ1-1|many|-
TGTGCCAGCCGATTACTTGGCAGGGAGGACACTGAAGCTTTCTTT
CASRLLGREDTEAFF
>TRBV27|TRBJ2-1|-|TRBD2
TGTGCCAGCAGTGTAGCGGGAGAGGGGTACAATGAGCAGTTCTTC
CASSVAGEGYNEQFF
>TRBV21-1|TRBJ2-4|-|-
TGTGCCAGCAGCCGTCCCGGGTCCGGGACAGCTAAAAACATTCAGTACTTC
CASSRPGSGTAKNIQYF
>TRBV19|TRBJ1-6|-|-
TGTGCCAGTAGTATAGGGGACGGATATTCACCCCTCCACTTT
CASSIGDGYSPLHF
>TRBV30|TRBJ2-7|once|-
TGTGCCTTATCTCTCAGGGGGGGCGAGCAGTACTTC
CALSLRGGEQYF
>TRBV29-1|TRBJ2-7|few|TRBD1
TGCAGCGGACGGACAGGGAACGAGCAGTACTTC
CSGRTGNEQYF
>TRBV7-3|TRBJ2-2|few|-
TGTGCCAGCAGCTTAGGGGTAAACACCGGGGAGCTGTTTTTT
CASSLGVNTGELFF
>TRBV30|TRBJ2-7|-|-
TGTGCCTGGAGGGTCTCAGGATACGAGCAGTACTTC
CAWRVSGYEQYF
>TRBV28|TRBJ2-7|few|TRBD1
TGTGCCAGCAATGTACAGGGGAGAACCTACGAGCAGTACTTC
CASNVQGRTYEQYF
>TRBV19|TRBJ2-3|-|-
TGTGCCAGTAGTATCCTCCTCCCGAGGAGCACAGATACGCAGTATTTT
CASSILLPRSTDTQYF
>TRBV7-9|TRBJ2-4|-|TRBD1
TGTGCCAGGCAGGGGGCGCCGGCCAAAAACATTCAGTACTTC
CARQGAPAKNIQYF
>TRBV13|TRBJ1-1|few|-
TGTGCCAGCAGCTTCGGGGGTCCCGAAGCTTTCTTT
CASSFGGPEAFF
>TRBV7-9|TRBJ2-5|-|-
TGTGCCAGCAGCTCTTCATCGTGGACCCAGTACTTC
CASSSSSWTQYF
>TRBV20-1|TRBJ2-7|few|TRBD1
TGCAGTGCTGCCCCGGGACAGGGATACGAGCAGTACTTC
CSAAPGQGYEQYF
>TRBV6-5|TRBJ2-2|-|TRBD1
TGTGCCAGCAGATATGACAGGGGGCAAGGCGGGGAGCTGTTTTTT
CASRYDRGQGGELFF
>TRBV6-2/TRBV6-3|TRBJ1-5|-|TRBD1
TGTGCCAGCACTGGCAGGACAGGGAGGTATCAGCCCCAGCATTTT
CASTGRTGRYQPQHF
>TRBV19|TRBJ2-2|-|TRBD2
TGTGCCAGTTCCTTAGCGGGGGGCCCGAACACCGGGGAGCTGTTTTTT
CASSLAGGPNTGELFF
>TRBV6-2/TRBV6-3|TRBJ2-1|many|-
TGTGCCAGCAGTTACTCACCCCCGGGCGGGATCTACAATGAGCAGTTCTTC
CASSYSPPGGIYNEQFF
>TRBV7-2|TRBJ2-1|-|-
TGTGCCAGCAGCTTAGCGGGAGGCCTGCCCTACAATGAGCAGTTCTTC
CASSLAGGLPYNEQFF
>TRBV12-3/TRBV12-4|TRBJ2-5|-|-
TGTGCCAGCAGTTTAGCCTCCGCCCTGGGGGCGGATGAGACCCAGTACTTC
CASSLASALGADETQYF
>TRBV11-2|TRBJ2-7|few|TRBD1
TGTGCCAGCAGCTCTCTCAGGGGGTCCTACGAGCAGTACTTC
CASSSLRGSYEQYF
>TRBV7-2|TRBJ2-7|few|TRBD2
TGTGCCAGCAGCTTACTAGCGGCCTACGAGCAGTACTTC
CASSLLAAYEQYF
>TRBV4-1|TRBJ2-7|few|TRBD2
TGCGCCAGCAGCCAAGGTCGGGGGGCCTACGAGCAGTACTTC
CASSQGRGAYEQYF
>TRBV5-4|TRBJ1-1|-|-
TGTGCCAGCAGCTTGGGACAGGCCCGTGAAGCTTTCTTT
CASSLGQAREAFF
>TRBV5-1|TRBJ2-7|-|TRBD1
TGCGCCAGCAGTAGGTCAGCGGGACAGGGGGCCGAGCAGTACTTC
CASSRSAGQGAEQYF
>TRBV7-6|TRBJ2-3|few|-
TGTGCCAGCAGCTTAGGTGGCAGCCCCACAGATACGCAGTATTTT
CASSLGGSPTDTQYF
>TRBV20-1|TRBJ2-3|-|TRBD1
TGCAGTGCTAAGTCCCGGGACAGGGGGCAACTGGGCACAGATACGCAGTATTTT
CSAKSRDRGQLGTDTQYF
>TRBV19|TRBJ2-6|few|-
TGTGCCAGTAGCAGAGGAAGGGCTGGGGCCAACGTCCTGACTTTC
CASSRGRAGANVLTF
>TRBV19|TRBJ1-1|-|-
TGTGCCAGTAGCCCCCAGACGACAGCACAAGCTTTCTTT
CASSPQTTAQAFF
>TRBV7-9|TRBJ2-3|many|TRBD2
TGTGCCAGCAGCTCCCCGGGAGGCCGAAGCACAGATACGCAGTATTTT
CASSSPGGRSTDTQYF
>TRBV12-3/TRBV12-4|TRBJ1-4|once|-
TGTGCCAGCAGTCCCGGAGGGAGGGGGAAGGAAAAACTGTTTTTT
CASSPGGRGKEKLFF
>TRBV5-1|TRBJ1-1|-|-
TGCGCCAGCAGCCTCGCGCTACAGCCGAACACTGAAGCTTTCTTT
CASSLALQPNTEAFF
>TRBV6-1|TRBJ1-2|-|-
TGTGCCAGCAGTGAGCCTCCTTCGCGCGGCTACACCTTC
CASSEPPSRGYTF
>TRBV7-3|TRBJ2-7|once|-
TGTGCCAGCAGCTTAGCGACCACCTACGAGCAGTACTTC
CASSLATTYEQYF
>TRBV29-1|TRBJ1-1|few|-
TGCAGCGTTGAACGGAAGAACACTGAAGCTTTCTTT
CSVERKNTEAFF